The present TCR beta chain was sequenced within a study of shared clonotypes between healthy human individuals. Findings and limits, study-wide: Rarefaction curves obtained for sorted subsets showed sequencing incomplete despite large depth. The expectation was that sequencing depth would affect clonotype sharing among donors. When naive CD4 clonotypes were compared across several donors, roughly 4.9% were shared.

Produced via immunoSEQ multiplex PCR; TCRdb's table is partial and in-frame only. Here the sample spans approximately 940,000 clones, around 80% being singletons. V trimming: 5 bases; J trimming: 5 bases; junction bases outside the gene matches: 14. CDR1 MGHDK and CDR2 SYGVNS come from the germline V gene. The CDR3 has 18 residues. Of note for this clone: Its matching antigen is unknown.

This chain joins TRBV25-1 and TRBJ2-3; TRBD2 aligns across 12 bases. The TCR originated in a man younger than 30 in good health. The sequencing sample was made of memory CD4+ T cells sorted from blood. Subset denoted: CD45RA-negative fraction. As DNA, the CDR3 is TGTGCCAGCAGTCATCTCGGGGCTAGCGGGAGGGAAGTAGATACGCAGTATTTT. This gives the protein CASSHLGASGREVDTQYF.